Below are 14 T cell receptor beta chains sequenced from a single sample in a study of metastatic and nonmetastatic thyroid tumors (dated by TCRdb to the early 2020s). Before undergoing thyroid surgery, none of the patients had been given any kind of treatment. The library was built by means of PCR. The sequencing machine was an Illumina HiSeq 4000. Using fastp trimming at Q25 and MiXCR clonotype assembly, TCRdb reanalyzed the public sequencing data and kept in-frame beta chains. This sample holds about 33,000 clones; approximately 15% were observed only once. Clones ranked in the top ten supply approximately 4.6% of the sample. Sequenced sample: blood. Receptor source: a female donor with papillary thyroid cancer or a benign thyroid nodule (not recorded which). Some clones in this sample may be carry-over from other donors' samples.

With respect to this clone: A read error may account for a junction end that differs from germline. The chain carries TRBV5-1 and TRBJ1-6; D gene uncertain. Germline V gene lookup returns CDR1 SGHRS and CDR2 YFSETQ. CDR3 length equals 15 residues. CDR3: CASILESPYNSPLRF. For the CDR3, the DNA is TGCGCCAGCATCTTGGAGAGCCCCTATAATTCACCCCTCCGCTTT.

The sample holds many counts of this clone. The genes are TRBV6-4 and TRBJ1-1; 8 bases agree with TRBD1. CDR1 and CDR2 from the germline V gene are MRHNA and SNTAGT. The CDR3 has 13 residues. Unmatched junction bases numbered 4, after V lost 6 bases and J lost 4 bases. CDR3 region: CASRDREGTEAFF. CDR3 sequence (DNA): TGTGCCAGCAGGGACAGGGAGGGCACTGAAGCTTTCTTT.

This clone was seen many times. DNA for the CDR3: TGCGCCAGCAGCTTGGACAGGGGCCCCACAGATACGCAGTATTTT. This translates into CASSLDRGPTDTQYF. The rearrangement uses TRBV5-1 and TRBJ2-3; 7 bases map to TRBD1. Looked up from germline, CDR1 is SGHRS and CDR2 is YFSETQ. This CDR3 spans 15 amino acids. Losses at the gene ends were 0 bases for V and 2 bases for J; bases not matched to a gene: 3.

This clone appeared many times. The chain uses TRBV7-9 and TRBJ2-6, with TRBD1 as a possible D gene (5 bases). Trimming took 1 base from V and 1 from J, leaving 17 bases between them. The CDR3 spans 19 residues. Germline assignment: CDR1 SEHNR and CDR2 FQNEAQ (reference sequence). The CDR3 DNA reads TGTGCCAGCAGCTTAGGTATAGCAGGGTTAAATTCTGGGGCCAACGTCCTGACTTTC. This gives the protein CASSLGIAGLNSGANVLTF.

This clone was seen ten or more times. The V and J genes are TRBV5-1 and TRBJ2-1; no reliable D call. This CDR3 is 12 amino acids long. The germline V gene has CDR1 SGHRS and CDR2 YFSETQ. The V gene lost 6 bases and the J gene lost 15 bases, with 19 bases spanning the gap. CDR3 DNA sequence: TGCGCCAGCACCCCACCGCCATTGGATTTGTTCTTC. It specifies CASTPPPLDLFF.

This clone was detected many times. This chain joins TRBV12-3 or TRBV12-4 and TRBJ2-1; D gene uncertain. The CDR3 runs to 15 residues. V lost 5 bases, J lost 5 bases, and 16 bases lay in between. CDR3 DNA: TGTGCCAGCAGTACCCTAATCGGAGCTAACAATGAGCAGTTCTTC. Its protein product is CASSTLIGANNEQFF.

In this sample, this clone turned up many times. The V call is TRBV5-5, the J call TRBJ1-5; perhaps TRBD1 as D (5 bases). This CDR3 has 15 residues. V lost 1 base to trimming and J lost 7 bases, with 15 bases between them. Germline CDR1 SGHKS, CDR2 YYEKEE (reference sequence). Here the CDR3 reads CASSLYTGHGQPQHF. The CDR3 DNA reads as TGTGCCAGCAGCTTGTATACAGGTCACGGCCAGCCCCAGCATTTT.

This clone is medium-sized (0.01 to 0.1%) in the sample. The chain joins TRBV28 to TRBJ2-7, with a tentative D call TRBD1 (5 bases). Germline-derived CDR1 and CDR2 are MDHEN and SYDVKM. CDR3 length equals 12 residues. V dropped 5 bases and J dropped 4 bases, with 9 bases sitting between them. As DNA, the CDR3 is TGTGCCAGCAGTGACAGTGGGTACGAGCAGTACTTC. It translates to CASSDSGYEQYF.

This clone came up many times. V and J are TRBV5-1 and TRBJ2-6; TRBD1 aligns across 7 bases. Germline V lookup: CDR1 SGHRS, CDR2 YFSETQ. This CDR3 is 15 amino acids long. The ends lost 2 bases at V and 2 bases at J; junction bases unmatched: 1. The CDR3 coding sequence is TGCGCCAGCAGCTTTACAGGGGCTGGGGCCAACGTCCTGACTTTC. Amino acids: CASSFTGAGANVLTF.

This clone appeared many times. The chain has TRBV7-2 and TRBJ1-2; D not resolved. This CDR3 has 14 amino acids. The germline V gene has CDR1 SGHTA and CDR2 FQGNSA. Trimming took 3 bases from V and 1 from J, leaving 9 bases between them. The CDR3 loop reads CASSLEASNYGYTF. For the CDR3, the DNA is TGTGCCAGCAGCTTGGAAGCTAGTAACTATGGCTACACCTTC.

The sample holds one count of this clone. The CDR3 here is CAWRLAELQTGELFF. As DNA, the CDR3 is TGTGCCTGGAGGCTAGCGGAGCTTCAGACCGGGGAGCTGTTTTTT. The chain recombines TRBV30 with TRBJ2-2; 7 bases are shared with TRBD2. Per germline, CDR1 GTSNPN and CDR2 SVGIG (reference sequence). The CDR3 sequence is 15 residues long. Unmatched junction bases numbered 9, after V lost 3 bases and J lost 5 bases.

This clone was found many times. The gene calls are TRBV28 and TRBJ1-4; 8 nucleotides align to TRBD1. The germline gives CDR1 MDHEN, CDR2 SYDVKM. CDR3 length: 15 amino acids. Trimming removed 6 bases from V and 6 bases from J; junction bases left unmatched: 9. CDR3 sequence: CASSALPDRDEKLFF. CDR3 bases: TGTGCCAGCAGCGCCCTCCCGGACAGGGATGAAAAACTGTTTTTT.

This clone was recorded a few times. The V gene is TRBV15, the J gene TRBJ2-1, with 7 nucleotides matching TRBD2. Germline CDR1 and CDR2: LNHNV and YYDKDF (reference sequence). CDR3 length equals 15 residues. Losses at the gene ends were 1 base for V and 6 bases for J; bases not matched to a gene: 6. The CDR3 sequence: CATSRVPIAGNEQFF. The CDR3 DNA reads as TGTGCCACCAGCAGAGTCCCTATAGCGGGCAATGAGCAGTTCTTC.

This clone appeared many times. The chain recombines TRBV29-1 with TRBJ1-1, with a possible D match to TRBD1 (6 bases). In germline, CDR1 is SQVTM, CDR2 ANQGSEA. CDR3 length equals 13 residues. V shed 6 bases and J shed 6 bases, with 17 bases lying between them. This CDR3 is CSVTIGGDPEAFF. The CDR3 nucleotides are TGCAGCGTCACCATAGGGGGGGATCCTGAAGCTTTCTTT.